This TCR beta chain was captured in a study of T-cell reconstitution after alpha-beta-depleted transplantation in children. Preparing the TCRbeta library involved the use of unique molecular identifiers. TCRdb itself ran the PCR reads through MiXCR, one entry per CDR3 protein. The sample lists fewer than 550,000 distinct CDR3 sequences; 11% were seen once. Notes on this clonotype: Its matching antigen is unknown.

V shed 3 bases, J shed 0 bases, and the junction held 5 bases outside the gene matches. Per the germline V gene, CDR1 is SGHKS and CDR2 is YYEKEE (reference sequence). The length of the CDR3 is 17 residues. Whole-study findings and limits: Hyperexpanded clones declined; after one year, newly produced T cells mostly supplied diversity. Reportedly, only several hundred clones from non-depleted graft cells drove alpha-beta T-cell counts at about two months.

Sample: PBMCs, mostly from graft donor cells, taken 180 days after TCRalphabeta/CD19-depleted stem cell transplant. This sequence originates from a female patient aged 2-10 years who had a stem cell transplant for aplastic anemia, so the T cells may come from the graft donor. The rearrangement uses TRBV5-5 and TRBJ2-1, with 11 bases aligning to TRBD2. CDR3 residues: CASSSGTSGISYNEQFF. The CDR3 DNA reads TGTGCCAGCAGCTCCGGGACTAGCGGCATCTCCTACAATGAGCAGTTCTTC.